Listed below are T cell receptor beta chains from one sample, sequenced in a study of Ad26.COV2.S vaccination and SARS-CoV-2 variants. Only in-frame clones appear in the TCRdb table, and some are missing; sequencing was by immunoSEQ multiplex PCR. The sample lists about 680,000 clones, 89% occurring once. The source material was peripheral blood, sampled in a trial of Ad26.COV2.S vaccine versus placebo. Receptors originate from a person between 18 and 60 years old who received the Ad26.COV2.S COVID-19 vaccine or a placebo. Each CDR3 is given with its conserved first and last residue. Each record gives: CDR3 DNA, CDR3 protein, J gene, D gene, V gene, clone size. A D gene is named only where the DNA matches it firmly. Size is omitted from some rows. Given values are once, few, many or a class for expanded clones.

TGTGCTAGTGGCCCCCTGGGGGGAAATACGCAGTATTTT CASGPLGGNTQYF TRBJ2-3 NA TRBV12-5 once
TGTGCCATCAGCGCCGGGACGGAGAATCAGCCCCAGCATTTT CAISAGTENQPQHF TRBJ1-5 NA TRBV10-3 NA
TGTGCCAGCAGTTACTCGATGGCCTTCTCCTACGAGCAGTACTTC CASSYSMAFSYEQYF TRBJ2-7 NA TRBV6-5 NA
TGTGCCAGCAGGTATACAAGAGGGGGCTACACCTTC CASRYTRGGYTF TRBJ1-2 NA TRBV6-5 once
TGTGCCACCAGTGACACCGGGACAGTTCTCACCGGGGAGCTGTTTTTT CATSDTGTVLTGELFF TRBJ2-2 TRBD1 TRBV24-1 NA
TGTGCCAGCACCCCAGGTGGGGCCGGGGAGCTGTTTTTT CASTPGGAGELFF TRBJ2-2 NA TRBV12-3/TRBV12-4 NA
TGTGCCAGTAGTATGGCGGGGGTTTACAATGAGCAGTTCTTC CASSMAGVYNEQFF TRBJ2-1 TRBD2 TRBV19 many
TGTGCCAGCAGCGCGGGACTCAAAGGGGGGGAGCAGTACTTC CASSAGLKGGEQYF TRBJ2-7 NA TRBV7-9 NA
TGCAGCGCCACCCGCGAGGGTCTCCCCTACAATGAGCAGTTCTTC CSATREGLPYNEQFF TRBJ2-1 NA TRBV29-1 NA
TGTGCCAGCAGAGCGTCCCAGGGATCGAATGAGCAGTTCTTC CASRASQGSNEQFF TRBJ2-1 NA TRBV2 NA
TGTGCCAGCAGCTTACAAGAAGGGAACTATGGCTACACCTTC CASSLQEGNYGYTF TRBJ1-2 NA TRBV7-2 NA
TGCGCCAGCAGCCAGGCGACAGGTACGTCGAACACTGAAGCTTTCTTT CASSQATGTSNTEAFF TRBJ1-1 NA TRBV4-1 NA
TGCAGCGTTATGAGGACTAGCGGGAGGGCCCTGAATCCTACAGATACGCAGTATTTT CSVMRTSGRALNPTDTQYF TRBJ2-3 TRBD2 TRBV29-1 NA
TGTGCCAGCAGTCTAATCCCGCCGGGGCAACCCCTCCACTTT CASSLIPPGQPLHF TRBJ1-6 NA TRBV6-2/TRBV6-3 NA
TGTGCTAGTGGTTCACCCAGGACAGGGGAGGACACTGAAGCTTTCTTT CASGSPRTGEDTEAFF TRBJ1-1 TRBD1 TRBV12-5 NA
TGTGCCAGCAGCATTTTGGGACTAGCGGTCTCCTACAATGAGCAGTTCTTC CASSILGLAVSYNEQFF TRBJ2-1 TRBD2 TRBV5-5 NA
TGTGCCAGCTCTCCACCCGGGACAGGAGGTGGCGAGCAGTACTTC CASSPPGTGGGEQYF TRBJ2-7 TRBD1 TRBV18 NA
TGTGCCAGCAGACTAGGACAGGGTAATCAGCCCCAGCATTTT CASRLGQGNQPQHF TRBJ1-5 TRBD1 TRBV7-8 few